This paragraph reports one T cell receptor beta chain. The CDR3 is 15 residues long. Germline CDR1 is SGHDT and CDR2 is YYEEEE. Trimming shortened V by 0 bases and J by 0 bases, and 9 bases separated the two germline ends. This entry comes from a study of blood T cell repertoires in COVID-19. Looking at the study overall: Specimens from acute and convalescent COVID-19 originated in the United States, Italy and Spain. Sources were T cells, B-cell-depleted T cells, or PBMCs; the material itself was cDNA or gDNA.

Study processing details: Amplified reference gene primers provided the basis for estimating nucleated cell counts. Libraries were prepared by immunoSEQ multiplex PCR; TCRdb keeps only in-frame clonotypes and omits some of them. Clone size and the V and J calls come from that table; the DNA yielded D and trimming. The sample yields tens of thousands of clones, approximately 79% seen once. The V and J genes are TRBV5-6 and TRBJ1-2; perhaps TRBD1 as D (5 bases). The source of this sequence is a human donor in a cohort sampled during active COVID-19. The sequencing sample was made of peripheral blood. This CDR3 is CASSLVPGSNYGYTF. The CDR3 DNA reads as TGTGCCAGCAGCTTGGTGCCAGGGTCTAACTATGGCTACACCTTC.